The T cell receptor beta chain under discussion was sequenced for a study of STAT5B mutations in CD4+ large granular lymphocyte leukemia. The table came from immunoSEQ multiplex PCR; TCRdb's copy has only in-frame clones and leaves some out. The sample includes approximately 28,000 clones, less than 90% seen only once; the top ten take around 0.41%. The CDR3 contains 16 residues. The germline V gene encodes CDR1 LNHDA and CDR2 SQIVND (reference sequence). With 3 bases removed from V and 0 bases from J, the gap between germline ends came to 9 bases. This clonotype was obtained from a human donor in good health. Sequenced material: CD4+ T cells from blood buffy coats. The chain has TRBV19 and TRBJ2-6; D not resolved. CDR3 loop: CASSMAGYSGANVLTF. The CDR3 region has the DNA TGTGCCAGTAGTATGGCCGGCTACTCTGGGGCCAACGTCCTGACTTTC.